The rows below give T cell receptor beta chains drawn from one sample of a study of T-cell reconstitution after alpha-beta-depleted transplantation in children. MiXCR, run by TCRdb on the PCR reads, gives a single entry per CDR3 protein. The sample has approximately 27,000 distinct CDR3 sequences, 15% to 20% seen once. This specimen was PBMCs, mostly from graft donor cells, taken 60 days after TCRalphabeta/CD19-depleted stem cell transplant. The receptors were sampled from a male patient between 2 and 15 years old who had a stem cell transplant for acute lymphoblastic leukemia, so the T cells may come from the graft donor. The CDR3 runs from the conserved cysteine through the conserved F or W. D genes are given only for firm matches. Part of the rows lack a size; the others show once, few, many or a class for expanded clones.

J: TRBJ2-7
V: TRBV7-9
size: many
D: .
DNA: TGTGCCAGCAGCTTAGCGAGGGCACGGCAGTACTTC
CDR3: CASSLARARQYF

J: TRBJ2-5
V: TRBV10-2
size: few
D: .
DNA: TGCGCCAGCACTCAGCGTCCCCTTCGGGAGACCCAGTACTTC
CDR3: CASTQRPLRETQYF

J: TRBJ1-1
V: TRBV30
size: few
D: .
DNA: TGTGCCTGGGAGACGGGGAACACTGAAGCTTTCTTT
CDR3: CAWETGNTEAFF

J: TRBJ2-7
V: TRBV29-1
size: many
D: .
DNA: TGCAGCGCTCTGGGGCAGGGGTACGAGCAGTACTTC
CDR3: CSALGQGYEQYF

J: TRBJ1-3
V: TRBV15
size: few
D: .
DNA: TGTGCCACCAGCCAGGGGCTTGGAAACACCATATATTTT
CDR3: CATSQGLGNTIYF

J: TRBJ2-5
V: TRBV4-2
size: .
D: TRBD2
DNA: TGTGCCAGCAGCCGGACTAGTGTAGAGACCCAGTACTTC
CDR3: CASSRTSVETQYF

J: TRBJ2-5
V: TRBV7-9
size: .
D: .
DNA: TGTGCCAGCAGCTTCGCGGAGAAACAAGAGACCCAGTACTTC
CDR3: CASSFAEKQETQYF

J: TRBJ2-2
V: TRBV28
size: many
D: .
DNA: TGTGCCAGCAGTCCGGGACACACGAACACCGGGGAGCTGTTTTTT
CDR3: CASSPGHTNTGELFF

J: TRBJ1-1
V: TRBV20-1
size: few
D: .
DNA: TGCAGTGCTAGACCGGGGTTTAACACTGAAGCTTTCTTT
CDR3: CSARPGFNTEAFF

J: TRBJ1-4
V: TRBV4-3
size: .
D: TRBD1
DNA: TGCGCCAGCAGCCTCGAGCGACTCTACAGGGGAAGCGATGAAAAACTGTTTTTT
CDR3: CASSLERLYRGSDEKLFF

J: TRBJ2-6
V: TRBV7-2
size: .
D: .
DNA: TGTGCCAGCAGCCAGCACCCTACCCACTCGGGGGAGGTTGGAGGGGCCAACGTCCTGACTTTC
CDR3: CASSQHPTHSGEVGGANVLTF

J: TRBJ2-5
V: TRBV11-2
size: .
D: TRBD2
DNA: TGTGCCAGCGGATTCACTAGCGGGAGGGGAAGCGAGACCCAGTACTTC
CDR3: CASGFTSGRGSETQYF

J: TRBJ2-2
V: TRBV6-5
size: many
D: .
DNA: TGTGCCAGCAGTTTCCATTACGGGACACCTAACACCGGGGAGCTGTTTTTT
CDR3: CASSFHYGTPNTGELFF

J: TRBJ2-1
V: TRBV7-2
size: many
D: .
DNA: TGTGCCAGCAGCTTCAGTGGTGGCAATGAGCAGTTCTTC
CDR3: CASSFSGGNEQFF

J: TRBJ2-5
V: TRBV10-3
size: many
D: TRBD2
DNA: TGTGCCATCAGTGAGTCTGACGGGACTAGCGGGACCGAGACCCAGTACTTC
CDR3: CAISESDGTSGTETQYF

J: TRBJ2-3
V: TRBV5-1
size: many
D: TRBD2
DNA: TGCGCCAGCAGCTTAGCGGGGTTGGGGGATACGCAGTATTTT
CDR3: CASSLAGLGDTQYF

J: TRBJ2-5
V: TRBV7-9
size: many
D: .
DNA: TGTGCCAGCAGCTTGTATAGGGATGGTTTGGAGACCCAGTACTTC
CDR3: CASSLYRDGLETQYF

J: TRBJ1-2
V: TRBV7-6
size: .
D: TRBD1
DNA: TGTGCCAGCAGCTTCGGACAGGGGCGCGACTATGGCTACACCTTC
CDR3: CASSFGQGRDYGYTF

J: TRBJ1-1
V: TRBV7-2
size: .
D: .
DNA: TGTGCCAGCACCAAAACAGGGAACACTGAAGCTTTCTTT
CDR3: CASTKTGNTEAFF

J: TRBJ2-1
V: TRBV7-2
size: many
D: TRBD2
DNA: TGTGCCAGCAGCACCTCCATAGGGACTAGCGGGAGTGGCTACAATGAGCAGTTCTTC
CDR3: CASSTSIGTSGSGYNEQFF

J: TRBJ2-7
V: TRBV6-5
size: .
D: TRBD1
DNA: TGTGCCAGCAGTCCTCCGGGACAGGCCTCCTACGAGCAGTACTTC
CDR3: CASSPPGQASYEQYF

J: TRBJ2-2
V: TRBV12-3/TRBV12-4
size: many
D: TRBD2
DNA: TGTGCCAGCACCCTGTGGCTAGCGGGCACCGGGGAGCTGTTTTTT
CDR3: CASTLWLAGTGELFF

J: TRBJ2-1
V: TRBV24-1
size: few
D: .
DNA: TGTGCCACCAGTGGACGGGTGGGAGTATATGATGAGCAGTTCTTC
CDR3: CATSGRVGVYDEQFF

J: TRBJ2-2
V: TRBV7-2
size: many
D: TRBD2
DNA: TGTGCCAGCAGCTTAAGAGTTGGTGGTTCGGCGGGAGGGAGAACCGGGGAGCTGTTTTTT
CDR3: CASSLRVGGSAGGRTGELFF

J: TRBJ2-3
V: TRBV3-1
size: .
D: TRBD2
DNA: TGTGCCAGCAGCCTAGGGACTAGCGGGAGAGTGACAGATACGCAGTATTTT
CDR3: CASSLGTSGRVTDTQYF

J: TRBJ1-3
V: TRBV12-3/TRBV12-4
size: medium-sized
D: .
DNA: TGTGCCAGCAGGGCAGGGATGAACACCATATATTTT
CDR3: CASRAGMNTIYF

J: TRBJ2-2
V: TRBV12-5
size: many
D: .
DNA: TGTGCTAGTGGGTTAGGGCTGCAGGGGCCCCCCGGGGAGCTGTTTTTT
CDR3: CASGLGLQGPPGELFF

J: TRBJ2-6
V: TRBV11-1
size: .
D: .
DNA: TGTGCCAGCAGCTTTCCTGGATCTGAGGGGGTTCTGAGCTCTGGGGCCAACGTCCTGACTTTC
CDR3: CASSFPGSEGVLSSGANVLTF

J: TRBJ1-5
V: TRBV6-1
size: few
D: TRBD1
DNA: TGTGCCAGCAGACAGGGGACGAATAGCAATCAGCCCCAGCATTTT
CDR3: CASRQGTNSNQPQHF

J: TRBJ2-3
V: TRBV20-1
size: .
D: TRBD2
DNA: TGCAGTGCTGGATCTAGCGGGAGAGGCACAGATACGCAGTATTTT
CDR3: CSAGSSGRGTDTQYF

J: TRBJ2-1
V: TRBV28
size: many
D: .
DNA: TGTGCCAGCAGTTTTCCCCAGGGCTCCTACAATGAGCAGTTCTTC
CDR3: CASSFPQGSYNEQFF

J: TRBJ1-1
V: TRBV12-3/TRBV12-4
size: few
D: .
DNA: TGTGCCAGCAGTTTCGAACTCGGGGGGAACACTGAAGCTTTCTTT
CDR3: CASSFELGGNTEAFF

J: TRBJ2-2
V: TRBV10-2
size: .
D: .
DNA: TGCGCCAGCAGTGCACAGGGCGACACCGGGGAGCTGTTTTTT
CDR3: CASSAQGDTGELFF

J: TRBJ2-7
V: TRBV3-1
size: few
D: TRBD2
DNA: TGTGCCAGCAGCCGCCCCCCCGAGCGGGAGGGCCAAAAGCAGTACTTC
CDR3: CASSRPPEREGQKQYF

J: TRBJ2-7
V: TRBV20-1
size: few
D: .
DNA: TGCAGTGCTAAAGGGATTTACGAGCAGTACTTC
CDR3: CSAKGIYEQYF

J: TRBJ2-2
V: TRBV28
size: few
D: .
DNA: TGTGCCAGCAGTTTATCCCGGACATCAAAGAACACCGGGGAGCTGTTTTTT
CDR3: CASSLSRTSKNTGELFF

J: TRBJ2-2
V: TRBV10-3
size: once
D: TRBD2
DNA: TGTGCCATCAGTGTTAGGACTAGCGGGAGATCGACCGGGGAGCTGTTTTTT
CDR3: CAISVRTSGRSTGELFF

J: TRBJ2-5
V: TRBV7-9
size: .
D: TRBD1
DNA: TGTGCCAGCAGCTTACGGACAGGGGGGAAGGAGACCCAGTACTTC
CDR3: CASSLRTGGKETQYF

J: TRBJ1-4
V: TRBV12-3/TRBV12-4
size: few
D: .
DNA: TGTGCCAGCAGCCTCAGGGACCTCAATGAAAAACTGTTTTTT
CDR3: CASSLRDLNEKLFF

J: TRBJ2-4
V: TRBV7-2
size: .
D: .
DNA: TGTGCCAGCAGCGCCTATCGGGCAGGGGAAAACATTCAGTACTTC
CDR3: CASSAYRAGENIQYF

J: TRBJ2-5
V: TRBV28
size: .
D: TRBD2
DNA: TGTGCCAGCAGTTCCACAAACCGACTAGCGGGAGCCTCTATAAGAGAGACCCAGTACTTC
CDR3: CASSSTNRLAGASIRETQYF

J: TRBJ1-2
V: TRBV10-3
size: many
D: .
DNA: TGTGCCATCAGTGGCTACAAGGAGGACGGTGATTATGGCTACACCTTC
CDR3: CAISGYKEDGDYGYTF

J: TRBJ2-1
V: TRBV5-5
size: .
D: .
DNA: TGTGCCAGCAGCTTGGTTTTTCGGGGAATTCACAATGAGCAGTTCTTC
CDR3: CASSLVFRGIHNEQFF

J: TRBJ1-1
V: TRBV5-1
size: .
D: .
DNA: TGCGCCAGCAGCTTGGCCGTGGGGGCGGGAGCTTTCTTT
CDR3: CASSLAVGAGAFF

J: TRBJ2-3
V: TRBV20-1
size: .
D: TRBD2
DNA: TGCAGTGCTAGAGATCCCGGGACTAGCGGGGTGTCAGATACGCAGTATTTT
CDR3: CSARDPGTSGVSDTQYF

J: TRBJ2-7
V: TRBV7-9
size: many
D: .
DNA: TGTGCCAGCAGCCTCTCCTCATCCGAGCAGTACTTC
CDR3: CASSLSSSEQYF

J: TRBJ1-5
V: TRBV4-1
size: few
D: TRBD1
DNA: TGCGCCAGCAGCCAAGATTGGGAAGGGGGCTACGGACAGCCCCAGCATTTT
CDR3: CASSQDWEGGYGQPQHF

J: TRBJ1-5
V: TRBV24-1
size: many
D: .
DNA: TGTGCCACCAGTGACGCAGGGACAACTAGCAATCAGCCCCAGCATTTT
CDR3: CATSDAGTTSNQPQHF

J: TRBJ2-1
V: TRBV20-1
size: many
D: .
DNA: TGCAGTGCCAACCGGGTAATCTCCTACAATGAGCAGTTCTTC
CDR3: CSANRVISYNEQFF

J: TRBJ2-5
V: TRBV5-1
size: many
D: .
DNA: TGCGCCAGCAGCGGCCAAGAGACCCAGTACTTC
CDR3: CASSGQETQYF

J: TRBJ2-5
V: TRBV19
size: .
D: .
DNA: TGTGCCAGTAACCAGGGTAGGACGGAGACCCAGTACTTC
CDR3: CASNQGRTETQYF

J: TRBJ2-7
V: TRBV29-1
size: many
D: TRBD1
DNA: TGCAGCGCGAAACCCGGGACAGGAGCCTACGAGCAGTACTTC
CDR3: CSAKPGTGAYEQYF

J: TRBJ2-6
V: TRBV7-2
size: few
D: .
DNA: TGTGCCAGCAGCTTAGCGGGTCGACCTGGGGCCAACGTCCTGACTTTC
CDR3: CASSLAGRPGANVLTF

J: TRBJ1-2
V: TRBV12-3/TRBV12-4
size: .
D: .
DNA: TGTGCCAGCACTCTGGGGGGTGATGGCTACACCTTC
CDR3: CASTLGGDGYTF

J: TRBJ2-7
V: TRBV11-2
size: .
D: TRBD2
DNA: TGTGCCAGCAGCTCAAAGGTACTAGCGGGGCCACAGGGGGAGCAGTACTTC
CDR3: CASSSKVLAGPQGEQYF

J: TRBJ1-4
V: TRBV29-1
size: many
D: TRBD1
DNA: TGCAGCGTTGCCGGACAGGGGAGGTACGAAAAACTGTTTTTT
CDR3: CSVAGQGRYEKLFF